The rows below give T cell receptor beta chains drawn from one sample of a study of blood T cell repertoires in COVID-19. Here immunoSEQ multiplex PCR was the method, and the copy in TCRdb shows in-frame clones only, minus some. The table shows hundreds of thousands of clones, with about 80% occurring only once. Material for sequencing was peripheral blood. The receptors come from an elderly woman with active or convalescent COVID-19. Each CDR3 is given with its conserved first and last residue. The D gene is left open where the match is weak. Rows give clone size only sometimes, using once, few, many, or a class for an expanded clone.

TRBD1 TRBJ1-3 . TRBV15 TGTGCCACCAGCAGAGGACAGGGTGGCTCTGGAAACACCATATATTTT CATSRGQGGSGNTIYF
. TRBJ2-3 . TRBV6-2/TRBV6-3 TGTGCCAGCAGTTACCTGAGAAGGGTGACAGATCGCACAGATACGCAGTATTTT CASSYLRRVTDRTDTQYF
. TRBJ2-3 . TRBV27 TGTGCCAGCAGTTTGGGTCGCAGGGACACAGATACGCAGTATTTT CASSLGRRDTDTQYF
. TRBJ1-1 . TRBV15 TGTGCCACCAGCAGAATGGTGGGGGGGGAAGCTGAAGCTTTCTTT CATSRMVGGEAEAFF
. TRBJ2-3 . TRBV2 TGTGCCAGCATGCCCAGGGGATTAACAGATACGCAGTATTTT CASMPRGLTDTQYF
TRBD1 TRBJ1-2 . TRBV3-1/TRBV3-2 TGTGCCAGCAGCCGACAGGGGGCTACGGACTATGGCTACACCTTC CASSRQGATDYGYTF
TRBD2 TRBJ2-7 . TRBV5-1 TGCGCCAGCAGCTTGGCCTTAGCGGGAGGTGGATACGAGCAGTACTTC CASSLALAGGGYEQYF
TRBD2 TRBJ2-1 . TRBV11-1 TGTGCCAGCAGCTCACGACTAGCGGGGGGGCAGTTCTTC CASSSRLAGGQFF
TRBD1 TRBJ1-3 . TRBV6-6 TGTGCCAGCAGTATCAAACAGGGGGCGCAGGGAAACACCATATATTTT CASSIKQGAQGNTIYF
TRBD2 TRBJ2-3 few TRBV25-1 TGTGCCAGCAGATCCGGACTAGCGAGCACAGATACGCAGTATTTT CASRSGLASTDTQYF
TRBD1 TRBJ1-1 . TRBV11-2 TGTGCCAGCAGCTCGCCTCGGACAGGGGTAACTGAAGCTTTCTTT CASSSPRTGVTEAFF
. TRBJ1-1 . TRBV29-1 TGCAGCGTTGACCCTGGTGCCTTCGGCACTGAAGCTTTCTTT CSVDPGAFGTEAFF
. TRBJ2-5 . TRBV7-6 TGTGCCAGCAGCTTCCTCGGGTCACGGGAAGAGACCCAGTACTTC CASSFLGSREETQYF
. TRBJ1-1 . TRBV9 TGTGCCAGCAGCGTGGGTCCGGCGGACACTGAAGCTTTCTTT CASSVGPADTEAFF
TRBD1 TRBJ1-5 . TRBV2 TGTGCCAGCAGTGGGACAGGGGCTTATCAGCCCCAGCATTTT CASSGTGAYQPQHF
. TRBJ1-1 . TRBV19 TGTGCCAGTAGTATAAGGGGGTGGGGAGCGATGAACACTGAAGCTTTCTTT CASSIRGWGAMNTEAFF
TRBD1 TRBJ1-2 . TRBV4-1 TGCGCCAGCAGCCAAGATTCAGCAGGGGGCTTTGGCTACACCTTC CASSQDSAGGFGYTF
. TRBJ1-5 . TRBV24-1 TGTGCCACCGGCGGGGATCCCTATAATCAGCCCCAGCATTTT CATGGDPYNQPQHF
TRBD2 TRBJ2-6 . TRBV3-1/TRBV3-2 TGTGCCGTAAATAGCGGGGGCCCTTTCGGGGCCAACGTCCTGACTTTC CAVNSGGPFGANVLTF
TRBD2 TRBJ2-5 . TRBV19 TGTGCCAGTACACCCGGTACTGGGGGGGTGGCAGAGACCCAGTACTTC CASTPGTGGVAETQYF
TRBD1 TRBJ1-5 once TRBV28 TGTGCCAGCAGGCATACAGGGGACAATCAGCCCCAGCATTTT CASRHTGDNQPQHF
. TRBJ2-5 few TRBV4-1 TGCGCCAGCAGCCAAGGGGGACTGCAAGAGACCCAGTACTTC CASSQGGLQETQYF
. TRBJ2-2 . TRBV28 TGTGCCAGCATCCAACCGGGTCCGAACACCGGGGAGCTGTTTTTT CASIQPGPNTGELFF
. TRBJ1-2 . TRBV28 TGTGCCAGCCGCGACAGTAGGGGCTACACCTTC CASRDSRGYTF
TRBD2 TRBJ2-2 . TRBV19 TGTGCCAGTACTATCGGGCTAGCGGTGGGGACCGGGGAGCTGTTTTTT CASTIGLAVGTGELFF
. TRBJ1-1 once TRBV10-3 TGTGCCATCACCTCCCCCGACAAGAACACTGAAGCTTTCTTT CAITSPDKNTEAFF
. TRBJ1-5 . TRBV9 TGTGCCAGCAGCTTCCGGACTTATAGCAATCAGCCCCAGCATTTT CASSFRTYSNQPQHF
TRBD1 TRBJ1-1 . TRBV5-5 TGTGCCAGCAGCTTGGTCTACAGGGGTAACACTGAAGCTTTCTTT CASSLVYRGNTEAFF